This T cell receptor (beta chain) was identified during a study of blood T cells in healthy people across ages. Overall study findings and caveats: The fall in TCR beta diversity per million T cells was roughly linear with age. Any changes in expanded clonotypes were possibly confounded, as donor CMV status remained unknown.

Concerning this clonotype: Antigen specificity is unknown.

Using a J-beta primer mix together with a sample-barcoded 5' primer, a second PCR was run for about 6 to 11 cycles. Each cDNA molecule, via a template-switch adaptor with 12 random nucleotides, was tagged. TCRdb reanalysed the 5' RACE reads using MiXCR and keeps one entry per CDR3 protein. Altogether about 670,000 distinct CDR3 sequences are present, around 41% being singletons, with the ten largest covering about 32%. CDR1 and CDR2 from the germline V gene are SGHRS and YFSETQ. CDR3 length: 20 residues. V was trimmed by 3 bases and J by 0 bases, leaving 24 bases between them. The chain is built from TRBV5-1 and TRBJ2-2, with D perhaps given as TRBD1 or TRBD2 (5 bases each). Sequenced input: blood. This TCR was recovered from a man older than 75 in good health. CDR3 sequence (DNA): TGCGCCAGCAGCTCCCTGGGCGCTAGAGGGGTTCCCGCGAACACCGGGGAGCTGTTTTTT. This gives the protein CASSSLGARGVPANTGELFF.